These 11 T cell receptor beta chains came from one sample sequenced in a study of shared clonotypes between healthy human individuals. Sequenced by immunoSEQ multiplex PCR; TCRdb stores in-frame clones only, minus some. The sample includes approximately 1.5 million clones, approximately 98% seen only once; the top ten take approximately 0.44%. Sequencing was performed on naive CD4+ T cells sorted from blood. This sample's subset: CD45RA+ positively selected. The receptors stem from a man aged 25-40 years in good health.

The chain combines TRBV15 with TRBJ2-2; a possible D gene is TRBD1 (6 bases). Trimming stripped 8 bases from V and 5 bases from J, with 15 bases between. The germline gives CDR1 LNHNV, CDR2 YYDKDF (reference sequence). The CDR3 contains 14 residues. CDR3 loop: CATRRDTLTGELFF. For the CDR3, the DNA is TGTGCCACCCGCCGGGACACTCTTACCGGGGAGCTGTTTTTT.

CDR3 in DNA: TGTGCCAGTAGTATAGCGGACGGTACGCAGTATTTT. Its translation: CASSIADGTQYF. The rearrangement uses TRBV19 and TRBJ2-3, with no clear D. CDR3 length: 12 residues. Germline CDR1 reads LNHDA; CDR2 reads SQIVND (reference sequence). The V end was cut by 1 base, the J end by 8 bases, with 7 bases between.

The V call is TRBV5-4, the J call TRBJ2-7; 7 nucleotides align to TRBD2. Unmatched junction bases numbered 3, after V lost 3 bases and J lost 6 bases. CDR3 length: 12 residues. Germline V gene data show CDR1 as SGHNT and CDR2 as YYREEE (reference sequence). The CDR3 is CASSYGLGEQYF. The CDR3 DNA is TGTGCCAGCAGCTACGGACTAGGCGAGCAGTACTTC.

V gene TRBV11-2 combines with J gene TRBJ2-1; 13 bases align to TRBD2. Unmatched junction bases numbered 5, after V lost 4 bases and J lost 11 bases. Germline V gene sequence: CDR1 SGHAT, CDR2 FQNNGV. This CDR3 region has 14 residues. CDR3 DNA: TGTGCCAGCAGCTCACTAGCGGGAGGGCAAAAGCAGTTCTTC. It yields the protein CASSSLAGGQKQFF.

Note on this clone: This specimen includes other DNA sequences encoding the same CDR3. The chain employs TRBV9 and TRBJ2-7; 9 bases map to TRBD1. Germline assignment: CDR1 SGDLS and CDR2 YYNGEE. The ends lost 0 bases at V and 3 bases at J; junction bases unmatched: 1. The CDR3 runs to 14 residues. Here the CDR3 DNA reads TGTGCCAGCAGCGTAGGACAGGGGGGCTACGAGCAGTACTTC. This gives the protein CASSVGQGGYEQYF.

The chain has TRBV29-1 and TRBJ1-1; D remains ambiguous. The CDR3 sequence is 12 residues long. V was trimmed by 7 bases and J by 2 bases, leaving 11 bases between them. Germline V gene data show CDR1 as SQVTM and CDR2 as ANQGSEA. The CDR3 sequence: CSGGSFNTEAFF. CDR3 sequence (DNA): TGCAGCGGAGGGAGTTTTAACACTGAAGCTTTCTTT.

The chain couples TRBV28 to TRBJ1-5; no clear D. This CDR3 comprises 16 residues. Trimming took off 4 bases at V and 2 bases at J, with 15 bases between the two ends. The germline V gene encodes CDR1 MDHEN and CDR2 SYDVKM. This chain's CDR3 is CASSSPGSLGNQPQHF. The CDR3 nucleotides are TGTGCCAGCAGTTCCCCAGGAAGTCTGGGCAATCAGCCCCAGCATTTT. Using reference TRBV28 and TRBJ1-5 for the parts outside the CDR3, the full variable domain is DVKVTQSSRYLVKRTGEKVFLECVQDMDHENMFWYRQDPGLGLRLIYFSYDVKMKEKGDIPEGYSVSREKKERFSLILESASTNQTSMYLCASSSPGSLGNQPQHFGDGTRLSIL.

The V gene is TRBV5-1, the J gene TRBJ2-1; D is undetermined. The V end lost 4 bases, the J end lost 4 bases, and 15 bases lay between the germline ends. This CDR3 contains 15 residues. Germline V gene data show CDR1 as SGHRS and CDR2 as YFSETQ. CDR3 coding DNA: TGCGCCAGCAGCGCCGGTACGGCGCGGTACAATGAGCAGTTCTTC. The encoded protein is CASSAGTARYNEQFF. The full variable domain, its missing parts supplied by reference TRBV5-1 and TRBJ2-1, is KAGVTQTPRYLIKTRGQQVTLSCSPISGHRSVSWYQQTPGQGLQFLFEYFSETQRNKGNFPGRFSGRQFSNSRSEMNVSTLELGDSALYLCASSAGTARYNEQFFGPGTRLTVL.

About this clone: The sample carries other DNA sequences with the same CDR3. This chain joins TRBV28 and TRBJ2-5; TRBD1 matches 10 bases. The CDR3 runs 15 residues. Germline lookup yields CDR1 MDHEN and CDR2 SYDVKM. J lost 4 bases, V lost 2 bases, and 4 bases had no gene match. The CDR3 spells CASSLIGQGVETQYF. The DNA for the CDR3 is TGTGCCAGCAGTTTAATTGGACAGGGGGTAGAGACCCAGTACTTC.

In its sample, this clone was seen once. The chain combines TRBV6-5 with TRBJ1-2; the D gene is possibly TRBD1 (6 bases). The V end was cut by 0 bases, the J end by 3 bases, with 8 bases between. The CDR3 extends over 14 amino acids. The germline V gene has CDR1 MNHEY and CDR2 SVGAGI. The DNA for the CDR3 is TGTGCCAGCAGTTACTCGAACAGGGACTATGGCTACACCTTC. It encodes CASSYSNRDYGYTF.

This clone was seen a single time. Here the CDR3 reads CASSGLPGGGINEQFF. CDR3 in DNA: TGTGCCAGCAGTGGGCTGCCGGGAGGGGGGATTAATGAGCAGTTCTTC. The V and J genes are TRBV2 and TRBJ2-1; 8 nucleotides line up with TRBD2. Looked up from germline, CDR1 is SNHLY and CDR2 is FYNNEI. V was pared by 4 bases and J by 7 bases, with 12 bases of the junction left unmatched. The CDR3 totals 16 residues. Complete variable domain (other parts from reference TRBV2 and TRBJ2-1): EPEVTQTPSHQVTQMGQEVILRCVPISNHLYFYWYRQILGQKVEFLVSFYNNEISEKSEIFDDQFSVERPDGSNFTLKIRSTKLEDSAMYFCASSGLPGGGINEQFFGPGTRLTVL.